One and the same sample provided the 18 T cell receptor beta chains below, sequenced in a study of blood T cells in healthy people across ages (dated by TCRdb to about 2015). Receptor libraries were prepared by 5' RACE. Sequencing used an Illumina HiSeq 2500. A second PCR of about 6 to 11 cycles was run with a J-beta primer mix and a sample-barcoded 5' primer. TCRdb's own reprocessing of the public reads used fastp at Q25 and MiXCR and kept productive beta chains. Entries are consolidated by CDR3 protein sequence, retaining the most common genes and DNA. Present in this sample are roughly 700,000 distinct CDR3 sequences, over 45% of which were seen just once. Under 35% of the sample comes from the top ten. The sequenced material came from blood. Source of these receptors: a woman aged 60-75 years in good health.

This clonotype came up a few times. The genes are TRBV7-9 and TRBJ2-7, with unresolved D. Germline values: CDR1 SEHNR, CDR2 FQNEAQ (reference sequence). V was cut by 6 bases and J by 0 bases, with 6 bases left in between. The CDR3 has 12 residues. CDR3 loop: CASSYRSYEQYF. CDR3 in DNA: TGTGCCAGCAGTTACCGCTCCTACGAGCAGTACTTC.

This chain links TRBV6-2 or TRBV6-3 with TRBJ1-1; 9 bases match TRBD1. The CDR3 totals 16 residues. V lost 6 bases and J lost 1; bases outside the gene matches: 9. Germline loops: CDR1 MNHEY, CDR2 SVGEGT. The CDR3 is CASRGRRDRENTEAFF. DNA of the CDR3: TGTGCCAGCAGGGGCAGACGGGACAGGGAGAACACTGAAGCTTTCTTT.

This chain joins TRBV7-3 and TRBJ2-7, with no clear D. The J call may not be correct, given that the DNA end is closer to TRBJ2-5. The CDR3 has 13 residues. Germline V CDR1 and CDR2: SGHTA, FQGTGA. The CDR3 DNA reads TGTGCCAGCAGCTCGATCCCCCAAGAGACCCAGTACTTC. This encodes CASSSIPQETQYF.

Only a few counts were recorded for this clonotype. The CDR3 DNA sequence: TGTGCCAGCAGTTGGACAGATATCACTGAAGCTTTCTTT. Translation gives CASSWTDITEAFF. The V gene is TRBV28, the J gene TRBJ1-1; weak D call: TRBD1 (6 bases). Germline CDR1 MDHEN, CDR2 SYDVKM. V was cut by 4 bases and J by 4 bases, with 10 bases left in between. This CDR3 has 13 amino acids. Drawing the rest from reference TRBV28 and TRBJ1-1, the complete variable domain is DVKVTQSSRYLVKRTGEKVFLECVQDMDHENMFWYRQDPGLGLRLIYFSYDVKMKEKGDIPEGYSVSREKKERFSLILESASTNQTSMYLCASSWTDITEAFFGQGTRLTVV.

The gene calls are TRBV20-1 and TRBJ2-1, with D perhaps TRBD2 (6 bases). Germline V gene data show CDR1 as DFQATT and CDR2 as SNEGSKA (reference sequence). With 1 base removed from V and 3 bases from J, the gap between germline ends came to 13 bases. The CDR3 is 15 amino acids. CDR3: CSARVAGRIYNEQFF. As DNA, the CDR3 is TGCAGTGCTAGAGTCGCGGGACGGATCTACAATGAGCAGTTCTTC.

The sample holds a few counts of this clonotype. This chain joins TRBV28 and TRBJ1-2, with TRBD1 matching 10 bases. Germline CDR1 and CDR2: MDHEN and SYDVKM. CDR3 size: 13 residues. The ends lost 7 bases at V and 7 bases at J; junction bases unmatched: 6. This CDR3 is CASIQDRGGGYTF. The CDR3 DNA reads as TGTGCCAGCATCCAGGACAGGGGGGGTGGCTACACCTTC.

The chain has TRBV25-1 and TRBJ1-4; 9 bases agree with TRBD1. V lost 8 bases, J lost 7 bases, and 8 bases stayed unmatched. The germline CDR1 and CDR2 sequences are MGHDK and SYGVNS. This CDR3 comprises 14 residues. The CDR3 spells CASGTGGSVEKLFF. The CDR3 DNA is TGTGCCAGCGGAACAGGGGGCAGTGTTGAAAAACTGTTTTTT.

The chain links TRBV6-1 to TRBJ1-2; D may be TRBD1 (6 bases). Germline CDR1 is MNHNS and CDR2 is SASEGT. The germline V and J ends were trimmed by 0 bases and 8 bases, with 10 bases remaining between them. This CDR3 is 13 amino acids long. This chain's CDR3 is CASSEAGGEGYTF. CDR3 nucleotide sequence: TGTGCCAGCAGTGAAGCAGGGGGAGAAGGCTACACCTTC.

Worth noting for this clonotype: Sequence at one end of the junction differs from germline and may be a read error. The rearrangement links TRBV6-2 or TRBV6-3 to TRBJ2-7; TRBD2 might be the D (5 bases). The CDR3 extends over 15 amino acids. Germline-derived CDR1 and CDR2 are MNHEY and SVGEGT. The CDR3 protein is CVSSSRAADSYEQYF. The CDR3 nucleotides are TGTGTCAGCAGTTCGAGGGCGGCCGACTCCTACGAGCAGTACTTC.

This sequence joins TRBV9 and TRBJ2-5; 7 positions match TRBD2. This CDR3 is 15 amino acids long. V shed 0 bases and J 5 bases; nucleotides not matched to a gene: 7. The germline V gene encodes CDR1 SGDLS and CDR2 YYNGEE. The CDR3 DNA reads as TGTGCCAGCAGCGTAGCGGGCGGGAGCGGTGAGACCCAGTACTTC. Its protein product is CASSVAGGSGETQYF.

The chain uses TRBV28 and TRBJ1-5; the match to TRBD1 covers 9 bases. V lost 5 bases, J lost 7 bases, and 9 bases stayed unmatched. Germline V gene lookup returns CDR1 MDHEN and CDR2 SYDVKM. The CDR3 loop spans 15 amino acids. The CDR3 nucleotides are TGTGCCAGCAGTCCCTGGGACAGGGAGAAGCAGCCCCAGCATTTT. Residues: CASSPWDREKQPQHF.

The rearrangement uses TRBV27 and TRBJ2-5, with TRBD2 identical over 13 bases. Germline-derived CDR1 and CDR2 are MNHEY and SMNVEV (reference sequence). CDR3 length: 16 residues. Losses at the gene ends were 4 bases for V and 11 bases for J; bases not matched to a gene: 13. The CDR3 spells CASSYRLAGGYNEQYF. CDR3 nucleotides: TGTGCCAGCAGTTACCGACTAGCGGGGGGCTACAATGAGCAGTACTTC.

CDR3: CAISEHYEQYF. The DNA of the CDR3 is TGTGCCATCAGTGAGCACTACGAGCAGTACTTC. The chain has TRBV10-3 and TRBJ2-7, with unresolved D. Trimming pared 2 bases from V and 3 bases from J, leaving 2 bases between. The CDR3 length is 11 residues. Germline CDR1 and CDR2: ENHRY and SYGVKD.

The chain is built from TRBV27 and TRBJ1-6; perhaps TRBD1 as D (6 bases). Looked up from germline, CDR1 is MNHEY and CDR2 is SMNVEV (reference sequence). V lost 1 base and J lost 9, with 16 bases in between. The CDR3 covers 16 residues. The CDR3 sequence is CASSLFGKGVFSPLHF. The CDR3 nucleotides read TGTGCCAGCAGTTTATTCGGGAAGGGGGTTTTTTCACCCCTCCACTTT.

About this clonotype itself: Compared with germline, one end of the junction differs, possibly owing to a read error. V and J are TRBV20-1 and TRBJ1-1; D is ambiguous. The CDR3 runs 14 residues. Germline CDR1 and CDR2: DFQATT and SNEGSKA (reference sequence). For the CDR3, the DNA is TGCAGTGCTCGAGACGGACGTCCGTACACTGAAGCTTTCTTT. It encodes CSARDGRPYTEAFF.

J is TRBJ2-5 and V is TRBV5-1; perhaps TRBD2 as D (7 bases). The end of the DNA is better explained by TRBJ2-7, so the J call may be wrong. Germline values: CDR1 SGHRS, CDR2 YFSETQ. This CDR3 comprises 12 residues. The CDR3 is CASILGGREQYF. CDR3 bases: TGCGCCAGCATCCTGGGGGGGCGCGAGCAGTACTTC.

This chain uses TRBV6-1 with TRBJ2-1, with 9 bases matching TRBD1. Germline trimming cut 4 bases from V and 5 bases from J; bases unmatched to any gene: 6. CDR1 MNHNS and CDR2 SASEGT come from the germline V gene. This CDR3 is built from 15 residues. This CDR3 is CASSAQGAGDNEQFF. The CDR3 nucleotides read TGTGCCAGCAGTGCACAGGGGGCGGGGGACAATGAGCAGTTCTTC.

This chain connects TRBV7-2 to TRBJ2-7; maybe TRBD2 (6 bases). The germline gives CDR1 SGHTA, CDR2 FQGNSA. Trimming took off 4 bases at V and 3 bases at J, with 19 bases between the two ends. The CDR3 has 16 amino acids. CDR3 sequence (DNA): TGTGCCAGCAGCTCCGGAGGGGCGAGTTTGGGCTACGAGCAGTACTTC. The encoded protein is CASSSGGASLGYEQYF.